A selection of T cell receptor beta chains follows, all from one sample in a study of regulatory T cells in long-lasting Graves disease. TCRdb reprocessed the multiplex PCR reads via MiXCR and lists one record per CDR3 protein. Of 350,000 to 450,000 distinct CDR3 sequences in the sample, about a fifth were seen once. Specimen: peripheral blood mononuclear cells (PBMCs), collected when the disease was refractory, from a patient treated with antithyroid drugs. All receptors derive from a female donor with Graves disease. The conserved cysteine and the conserved F or W are not part of the CDR3 here. Clone sizes are given selectively: once, few, many, or a class where the clone is expanded.

v_call: TRBV5-1; j_call: TRBJ1-1; clone_size: .; cdr3_aa: ASTQQRGGNTEAF
v_call: TRBV6-2/TRBV6-3; j_call: TRBJ1-5; clone_size: few; cdr3_aa: ASSWGVGNQPQH
v_call: TRBV20-1; j_call: TRBJ2-2; clone_size: .; cdr3_aa: SARLASNTGELF
v_call: TRBV10-3; j_call: TRBJ1-3; clone_size: .; cdr3_aa: AISESWATGSGNTIY
v_call: TRBV6-2/TRBV6-3; j_call: TRBJ1-5; clone_size: few; cdr3_aa: ASSNQTRLTHSNQPQH
v_call: TRBV30; j_call: TRBJ1-2; clone_size: few; cdr3_aa: AWSVGENYGYT
v_call: TRBV15; j_call: TRBJ1-2; clone_size: .; cdr3_aa: ATSRTRQGGDGYT
v_call: TRBV29-1; j_call: TRBJ1-2; clone_size: .; cdr3_aa: SGDEGYGYT
v_call: TRBV14; j_call: TRBJ2-4; clone_size: once; cdr3_aa: ASSQETIGIQY
v_call: TRBV6-1; j_call: TRBJ2-7; clone_size: .; cdr3_aa: ASLEGGPRGEQY
v_call: TRBV12-3/TRBV12-4; j_call: TRBJ2-7; clone_size: many; cdr3_aa: ASSPPRTGDEQY
v_call: TRBV12-3/TRBV12-4; j_call: TRBJ2-7; clone_size: many; cdr3_aa: ASKPASGAFYEQY
v_call: TRBV28; j_call: TRBJ2-7; clone_size: many; cdr3_aa: ASGGGPYEQY
v_call: TRBV20-1; j_call: TRBJ1-2; clone_size: few; cdr3_aa: SARDPGGVPGGYT
v_call: TRBV20-1; j_call: TRBJ2-7; clone_size: .; cdr3_aa: SARDRRRTYEQY
v_call: TRBV29-1; j_call: TRBJ2-5; clone_size: many; cdr3_aa: SVDYRDELVTQY
v_call: TRBV7-9; j_call: TRBJ2-6; clone_size: .; cdr3_aa: ASSSDPSGANVLT
v_call: TRBV20-1; j_call: TRBJ2-5; clone_size: .; cdr3_aa: SGVTGDMRETQY
v_call: TRBV7-9; j_call: TRBJ2-7; clone_size: many; cdr3_aa: ASTVFGLAGYEQY
v_call: TRBV7-2; j_call: TRBJ2-7; clone_size: many; cdr3_aa: ASSINRDPGQRRSYEQY